The TCR beta chain described here comes from a study of OX40 agonist ivuxolimab in advanced cancers. CDR1 is LNHDA, CDR2 SQIVND, per germline (reference sequence). Trimming cost V 4 bases and J 10 bases, with 11 bases left between them. There are 11 residues in the CDR3. This table comes from immunoSEQ multiplex PCR, and its TCRdb copy is limited to in-frame clones, with some not included. Of around 50,000 clones in the sample, 85% are singletons; the top ten hold about a fifth. This receptor was identified in an adult with an advanced solid tumor such as melanoma, head and neck, liver or kidney cancer. The sequences come from CD4+ or CD8+ T cells sorted from blood, collected in a trial of the OX40 agonist ivuxolimab. This chain uses TRBV19 with TRBJ2-7; a weak D match, TRBD2 (6 bases). The CDR3 loop reads CASSNGGVQYF. The DNA for the CDR3 is TGTGCCAGTAGTAACGGGGGAGTCCAGTACTTC.